The present entry profiles one T cell receptor (beta chain) with its context. This specimen comes from a study of T cell responses to AZD1222 COVID-19 vaccine. The CDR3 loop spans 14 amino acids. Only in-frame clones appear in the TCRdb table, and some are missing; sequencing was by immunoSEQ multiplex PCR. This sample has more than 75,000 clones, with around nine tenths found just once. The material sequenced was peripheral blood, taken on day 0 of AZD1222 vaccination. This rearrangement joins TRBV21-1 to TRBJ1-2; whether TRBD1, the table's D call, matches the DNA was not checked. TRBV21-1 is an annotated pseudogene. The TCR originated in an adult in good health. The CDR3 nucleotides read TGTGCCAGCAGCACAAGGACAGGGGATTATGGCTACACCTTC. Translation gives CASSTRTGDYGYTF.